A selection of T cell receptor beta chains follows, all from one sample in a study of CD8+ T cells in alopecia areata. The repertoire was sequenced with immunoSEQ multiplex PCR; TCRdb's copy has only in-frame clones and lacks some. The sample has about 110,000 clones; approximately 59% are singletons. Sequenced sample: CD8+ T cells sorted from blood. The receptors shown here come from a human donor in good health. The CDR3 runs from the conserved cysteine through the conserved F or W. Each record gives: clone size, J gene, D gene, V gene, CDR3 protein, CDR3 DNA. The D gene is left open where the match is weak. Some rows have no size entry. The others give once, few or many, or a class for an expanded clone.

NA,TRBJ2-7,NA,TRBV21-1,CASRPDRTGSSYEQYF,TGTGCCAGCAGACCCGATCGGACAGGGTCGTCCTACGAGCAGTACTTC
many,TRBJ2-6,NA,TRBV2,CASSEDGGSGANVLTF,TGTGCCAGCAGTGAAGACGGGGGCTCTGGGGCCAACGTCCTGACTTTC
few,TRBJ2-1,NA,TRBV5-1,CASSLVVASGGNEQFF,TGCGCCAGCAGCTTGGTCGTGGCTAGTGGGGGCAATGAGCAGTTCTTC
NA,TRBJ2-3,NA,TRBV18,CASSQAQVPRTDTQYF,TGTGCCAGCTCACAGGCGCAGGTCCCCCGTACAGATACGCAGTATTTT
medium-sized,TRBJ1-1,NA,TRBV19,CATQRGGKTEAFF,TGTGCCACCCAGCGAGGGGGGAAAACTGAAGCTTTCTTT
NA,TRBJ1-6,NA,TRBV5-1,CASRSRTSRGFSPLHF,TGCGCCAGCAGGAGTCGGACCAGCCGGGGGTTTTCACCCCTCCACTTT
once,TRBJ1-2,NA,TRBV30,CAWSVGSLNYGYTF,TGTGCCTGGAGTGTGGGGAGTCTTAACTATGGCTACACCTTC
NA,TRBJ2-7,NA,TRBV7-8,CASSSSSYEQYF,TGTGCCAGCAGCTCCAGCTCCTACGAGCAGTACTTC
NA,TRBJ2-1,TRBD1,TRBV29-1,CSAPGQGFDEQFF,TGCAGCGCCCCGGGACAGGGGTTTGACGAGCAGTTCTTC
NA,TRBJ1-1,NA,TRBV10-3,CAISESGKNTEAFF,TGTGCCATCAGTGAATCGGGTAAGAACACTGAAGCTTTCTTT
NA,TRBJ2-1,NA,TRBV30,CAAGAPSDEQFF,TGTGCTGCCGGGGCCCCCTCCGATGAGCAGTTCTTC
NA,TRBJ1-2,NA,TRBV13,CASSLDKRHGYTF,TGTGCCAGCAGCTTAGACAAAAGGCATGGCTACACCTTC
NA,TRBJ2-3,TRBD1,TRBV11-1,CASSGPGQGSDTQYF,TGTGCCAGCAGCGGTCCGGGACAGGGATCAGATACGCAGTATTTT
NA,TRBJ2-7,NA,TRBV5-6,CASSLGISHEQYF,TGTGCCAGCAGCTTGGGCATTAGCCACGAGCAGTACTTC
NA,TRBJ1-5,NA,TRBV7-9,CASSLAGTAHNQPQHF,TGTGCCAGCAGCTTAGCGGGCACAGCCCATAATCAGCCCCAGCATTTT
once,TRBJ2-3,TRBD2,TRBV15,CATSRGLAGGVTQYF,TGTGCCACCAGCAGAGGGCTAGCGGGGGGTGTTACGCAGTATTTT
NA,TRBJ2-5,NA,TRBV30,CAWSPGPAQETQYF,TGTGCCTGGAGTCCGGGGCCTGCTCAAGAGACCCAGTACTTC
NA,TRBJ2-7,TRBD2,TRBV30,CAWSRTSFEQYF,TGTGCCTGGAGTCGGACTAGTTTCGAGCAGTACTTC
once,TRBJ1-2,TRBD1,TRBV4-3,CASSQGEDRPGYTF,TGCGCCAGCAGCCAAGGTGAGGACAGGCCCGGCTACACCTTC
few,TRBJ2-7,TRBD1,TRBV29-1,CSAAPGQGPYEQYF,TGCAGCGCTGCCCCGGGACAGGGACCCTACGAGCAGTACTTC